The 32 T cell receptor beta chains in this list originate from one sample, sequenced in a study of naive and memory T cell subsets. Both TRBC1 and TRBC2 were covered by a beta constant-region primer of two equimolar oligonucleotides. Four rounds of PCR amplified the ligated cDNA using nested alpha and beta constant-region primers plus SP2. TCRdb redid the calling of the UMI-ligation and nested PCR reads with MiXCR, one entry per CDR3 protein. The sample shows some 9,700 distinct CDR3 sequences, 5.5% to 7% of them seen only once. Sequencing used CD4+ TEMRA cells from blood. Sample subset: effector memory re-expressing CD45RA, CD45RA+ CD27-. Receptor source: a human donor in good health.

Points on this clonotype: This may come from a read error, since a much larger clone is one base off. The chain employs TRBV11-3 and TRBJ2-3; D gene ambiguous. This CDR3 is 14 amino acids long. In germline, CDR1 is SGHNT, CDR2 YENEEA. This CDR3 reads CASGFYYSTDTQYF. In DNA form, the CDR3 reads TGTGCCAGCGGCTTTTACTATAGCACAGATACGCAGTATTTT.

This clonotype occurred many times. The chain links TRBV27 to TRBJ2-7, with D possibly being TRBD1 (6 bases). CDR1 is MNHEY and CDR2 is SMNVEV in the germline V gene (reference sequence). The CDR3 is 15 amino acids. Between the trimmed V and J ends, which lost 3 bases and 1 base, there was a span of 13 bases. The CDR3 here is CASSFSGTPSYEQYF. The CDR3 DNA reads as TGTGCCAGCAGTTTCTCCGGGACACCTTCCTACGAGCAGTACTTC.

This clonotype has a count of ten or more. V usage is TRBV7-2 and J usage is TRBJ1-1; D unclear. The germline CDR1 and CDR2 sequences are SGHTA and FQGNSA. Trimming took off 0 bases at V and 7 bases at J, with 3 bases between the two ends. This CDR3 is 11 amino acids long. The CDR3 sequence: CASSLAVEAFF. CDR3 sequence (DNA): TGTGCCAGCAGCTTAGCAGTTGAAGCTTTCTTT.

This clonotype was seen ten or more times. This chain connects TRBV7-2 to TRBJ2-1, with a weak D call TRBD2 (5 bases). V lost 3 bases and J 5 bases, leaving 17 bases between the germline ends. The length of the CDR3 is 16 residues. Germline CDR1 SGHTA, CDR2 FQGNSA. CDR3 sequence: CASSLDFTGTNNEQFF. CDR3 bases: TGTGCCAGCAGCTTGGATTTTACGGGAACAAACAATGAGCAGTTCTTC.

This clonotype was found many times. The chain combines TRBV6-2 or TRBV6-3 with TRBJ1-5; 7 bases are shared with TRBD1. Germline V gives CDR1 MNHEY, CDR2 SVGEGT. This CDR3 has 16 amino acids. Losses at the gene ends were 7 bases for V and 1 base for J; bases not matched to a gene: 10. CDR3 residues: CASNDPTGDSNQPQHF. DNA of the CDR3: TGTGCCAGCAACGACCCTACAGGGGACAGCAATCAGCCCCAGCATTTT.

This sequence joins TRBV2 and TRBJ1-1, with D tentatively TRBD1 (6 bases). Trimming removed 6 bases at V and 0 bases at J, with 11 bases between. Germline-derived CDR1 and CDR2 are SNHLY and FYNNEI. This CDR3 is built from 14 residues. This chain's CDR3 is CASSYRALNTEAFF. Written as DNA, the CDR3 is TGTGCCAGCAGCTACAGGGCCCTGAACACTGAAGCTTTCTTT.

This clonotype was picked up many times. The V and J genes are TRBV5-1 and TRBJ1-1, with D possibly being TRBD1 (6 bases). Trimming cost V 3 bases and J 1 base, with 13 bases left between them. The CDR3 has 15 amino acids. Germline V gene data show CDR1 as SGHRS and CDR2 as YFSETQ. The CDR3 spells CASSSYGDKNTEAFF. DNA of the CDR3: TGCGCCAGCAGCTCCTACGGGGACAAGAACACTGAAGCTTTCTTT.

This clonotype was counted many times. This chain joins TRBV3-1 and TRBJ2-7, with 11 bases identical to TRBD2. CDR3 length: 18 residues. V gave up 4 bases and J gave up 5 bases; unmatched junction bases: 16. Germline V CDR1 and CDR2: LGHDT, YNNKEL (reference sequence). The CDR3 sequence: CASSPGSLAGGRWDEQYF. In DNA, the CDR3 is TGTGCCAGCAGCCCTGGTTCCCTAGCGGGAGGTCGGTGGGACGAGCAGTACTTC.

This CDR3 reads CASSAGSNNSPLHF. The CDR3, as DNA: TGTGCCAGCAGCGCTGGAAGCAATAATTCACCCCTCCACTTT. V usage is TRBV7-2 and J usage is TRBJ1-6; no clear D gene. The V and J ends lost 5 bases and 5 bases respectively, with 10 bases between them. The CDR3 contains 14 residues. Germline V gene lookup returns CDR1 SGHTA and CDR2 FQGNSA.

This clonotype has at least ten counts. This sequence joins TRBV28 and TRBJ2-7, with D possibly being TRBD1 or TRBD2 (5 bases each). Germline V lookup: CDR1 MDHEN, CDR2 SYDVKM. The CDR3 loop spans 14 amino acids. V lost 3 bases and J 5 bases, leaving 14 bases between the germline ends. The CDR3 spells CASSLKAGTHEQYF. The CDR3 DNA reads TGTGCCAGCAGTTTGAAAGCTGGGACCCACGAGCAGTACTTC. Combining the CDR3 with reference TRBV28 and TRBJ2-7 gives the whole variable domain DVKVTQSSRYLVKRTGEKVFLECVQDMDHENMFWYRQDPGLGLRLIYFSYDVKMKEKGDIPEGYSVSREKKERFSLILESASTNQTSMYLCASSLKAGTHEQYFGPGTRLTVT.

This clonotype came up many times. The chain joins TRBV6-6 to TRBJ2-7, with 7 nucleotides matching TRBD1. Germline loops: CDR1 MNHNY, CDR2 SVGAGI (reference sequence). This CDR3 has 12 amino acids. This CDR3 reads CASSRDRSIAYV. In DNA form, the CDR3 reads TGTGCCAGCAGCCGGGACAGATCGATCGCTTATGTC.

This clonotype was picked up many times. The chain joins TRBV7-2 to TRBJ2-3; unclear D gene. CDR1 is SGHTA and CDR2 is FQGNSA in the germline V gene. This CDR3 has 14 residues. Trimming removed 3 bases from V and 3 bases from J, with 10 bases in between. CDR3 sequence (DNA): TGTGCCAGCAGCTTCCGGTTGGGGACAGATACGCAGTATTTT. Its translation is CASSFRLGTDTQYF.

This clonotype was recorded at least ten times. The chain carries TRBV20-1 and TRBJ1-2; unclear D gene. The CDR3 totals 15 residues. CDR1 is DFQATT and CDR2 is SNEGSKA in the germline V gene (reference sequence). Trimming left V 2 bases short and J 0 bases short, with 13 bases between. As DNA, the CDR3 is TGCAGTGCTAGACACGGGGAGGTAGCTAACTATGGCTACACCTTC. It yields the protein CSARHGEVANYGYTF.

Many counts were recorded for this clonotype. The chain joins TRBV10-3 to TRBJ1-6; weak D call: TRBD1 (5 bases). The V end was cut by 0 bases, the J end by 6 bases, with 15 bases between. The CDR3 runs to 17 residues. Germline lookup yields CDR1 ENHRY and CDR2 SYGVKD. The CDR3 spells CAISESSMTRANSPLHF. The DNA for the CDR3 is TGTGCCATCAGTGAGTCGTCAATGACCAGGGCTAATTCACCCCTCCACTTT.

The rearrangement links TRBV5-1 to TRBJ2-3, with D perhaps matching TRBD2 (11 bases). Looked up from germline, CDR1 is SGHRS and CDR2 is YFSETQ. V gave up 3 bases and J gave up 5 bases, with 28 bases separating them. The CDR3 loop spans 19 amino acids. CDR3 DNA: TGCGCCAGCAGCTACACCGGGACAGGGGCTGGACTAGCGGGAGATACGCAGTATTTT. Its protein product is CASSYTGTGAGLAGDTQYF.

There are a few counts of this clonotype. The rearrangement joins TRBV9 to TRBJ2-5; D gene ambiguous. Trimming took 0 bases from V and 0 from J, leaving 6 bases between them. Germline lookup yields CDR1 SGDLS and CDR2 YYNGEE. CDR3 length: 14 amino acids. The CDR3 loop is CASSVGGNQETQYF. The CDR3, as DNA: TGTGCCAGCAGCGTAGGTGGGAACCAAGAGACCCAGTACTTC.

The sample holds a few counts of this clonotype. The chain recombines TRBV6-6 with TRBJ2-1, with D uncertain. This CDR3 contains 12 residues. V was pared by 6 bases and J by 8 bases, with 11 bases between. Germline CDR1 and CDR2: MNHNY and SVGAGI (reference sequence). Here the CDR3 reads CASSRTRDEQFF. The CDR3 nucleotides are TGTGCCAGCAGCCGTACAAGGGATGAGCAGTTCTTC.

This clonotype occurred many times. The CDR3 bases are TGCAGTGGCACGACAGGCCCCGAGACCCAGTACTTC. Protein sequence: CSGTTGPETQYF. The rearrangement joins TRBV20-1 to TRBJ2-5, with a possible D match to TRBD1 (6 bases). Germline assignment: CDR1 DFQATT and CDR2 SNEGSKA (reference sequence). CDR3 length equals 12 residues. Trimming took 7 bases from V and 5 from J, leaving 14 bases between them.

To note about this clonotype: One end of the junction does not line up with germline, which may come from a read error. The gene calls are TRBV13 and TRBJ1-1; D possibly corresponds to TRBD1 (5 bases). Germline V gene data show CDR1 as PRHDT and CDR2 as FYEKMQ (reference sequence). The CDR3 covers 13 residues. CDR3 sequence reads: CASSLVRGTKAFF. In DNA, the CDR3 is TGTGCCAGCAGCTTAGTGAGGGGCACTAAAGCTTTCTTT. The full variable domain, completed using reference TRBV13 and TRBJ1-1, is AAGVIQSPRHLIKEKRETATLKCYPIPRHDTVYWYQQGPGQDPQFLISFYEKMQSDKGSIPDRFSAQQFSDYHSELNMSSLELGDSALYFCASSLVRGTKAFFGQGTRLTVV.

This chain joins TRBV20-1 and TRBJ2-1; TRBD2 aligns across 12 bases. Trimming removed 3 bases from V and 7 bases from J; junction bases left unmatched: 10. From germline, CDR1 is DFQATT and CDR2 SNEGSKA (reference sequence). This CDR3 has 16 amino acids. The CDR3 sequence: CSASGWGTSGGNEQFF. The CDR3 coding sequence is TGCAGTGCTAGCGGGTGGGGAACTAGCGGGGGGAATGAGCAGTTCTTC.

The genes are TRBV4-3 and TRBJ1-2; D is perhaps TRBD1 (5 bases). V was shortened by 2 bases and J by 1 base, with 14 bases between the two germline ends. CDR1 and CDR2 (germline): LGHNA, YSLEER. There are 16 residues in the CDR3. CDR3 sequence (DNA): TGCGCCAGCAGCCAACCTGACAAGGGGATTAACTATGGCTACACCTTC. Its translation is CASSQPDKGINYGYTF.

This clonotype was detected ten times or more. The chain recombines TRBV18 with TRBJ1-1; D gene uncertain. The V gene's germline CDR1 is KGHSH and CDR2 LQKENI. This CDR3 comprises 13 residues. Between the trimmed V and J ends, which lost 3 bases and 3 bases, there was a span of 8 bases. The CDR3 nucleotides are TGTGCCAGCTCACCCGCCAGAGACACTGAAGCTTTCTTT. This translates into CASSPARDTEAFF.

This clonotype occurred many times. The junction departs from germline at one end; a sequencing error may be responsible. The chain carries TRBV7-7 and TRBJ2-7, with TRBD1 matching 7 bases. The CDR3 length is 13 residues. Germline CDR1 and CDR2: SSHAT and FNYEAQ (reference sequence). CDR3 protein: CASSLQTGYEQYF. CDR3 in DNA: TGTGCTAGCAGCCTCCAGACAGGGTACGAGCAGTACTTC.

This clonotype was picked up many times. V and J are TRBV2 and TRBJ2-3; D unresolved. Germline CDR1 reads SNHLY; CDR2 reads FYNNEI. The CDR3 loop spans 15 amino acids. V was shortened by 6 bases and J by 0 bases, with 13 bases between the two germline ends. CDR3 amino acids: CASSLNTLSTDTQYF. CDR3 DNA: TGTGCCAGCAGCTTAAACACTCTCAGCACAGATACGCAGTATTTT.

In its sample, this clonotype was seen many times. The J gene is TRBJ1-2, the V gene TRBV12-3 or TRBV12-4; the D gene is possibly TRBD1 (6 bases). This CDR3 comprises 12 residues. The V end was cut by 3 bases, the J end by 8 bases, with 10 bases between. The CDR3 DNA reads TGTGCCAGCAGTTTGGGGGCCCAGGGCTACACCTTC. As protein: CASSLGAQGYTF.

In its sample, this clonotype was seen many times. DNA of the CDR3: TGCAGCGTTGAAGACTTCAGGTTAGGGCATGAAAAACTGTTTTTT. Amino acid sequence: CSVEDFRLGHEKLFF. This chain connects TRBV29-1 to TRBJ1-4; no clear D. The germline V gene encodes CDR1 SQVTM and CDR2 ANQGSEA. CDR3 length: 15 amino acids. Trimming removed 0 bases at V and 6 bases at J, with 14 bases between.

This chain links TRBV7-6 with TRBJ1-1; D call uncertain. Per the germline V gene, CDR1 is SGHVS and CDR2 is FNYEAQ. The V end lost 5 bases, the J end lost 4 bases, and 14 bases lay between the germline ends. There are 14 residues in the CDR3. CDR3 in amino acids: CASSPAVLSTEAFF. The CDR3 DNA reads as TGTGCCAGCAGCCCCGCGGTATTGAGCACTGAAGCTTTCTTT.

At least ten counts were recorded for this clonotype. The V gene is TRBV7-2, the J gene TRBJ2-7; TRBD2 aligns across 13 bases. The CDR3 is 16 amino acids. Trimming at V came to 4 bases and at J to 0 bases, leaving 3 bases not matched to a gene. Germline lookup yields CDR1 SGHTA and CDR2 FQGNSA. The CDR3 coding sequence is TGTGCCAGCAGCTCCGGACTAGCGGGAGTCTCCTACGAGCAGTACTTC. This codes for CASSSGLAGVSYEQYF.

This clonotype was counted between two and nine times. The chain carries TRBV20-1 and TRBJ2-1; 14 bases are shared with TRBD2. Per germline, CDR1 DFQATT and CDR2 SNEGSKA (reference sequence). This CDR3 is built from 14 residues. V gave up 5 bases and J gave up 12 bases; unmatched junction bases: 9. CDR3 sequence (DNA): TGCAGTGCTTCGACTAGCGGGAGGGCGATGTGGCAGTTCTTC. Protein product: CSASTSGRAMWQFF.

This clonotype was recorded at least ten times. This sequence joins TRBV20-1 and TRBJ1-1; no reliable D call. V lost 3 bases and J 2 bases, leaving 16 bases between the germline ends. In germline, CDR1 is DFQATT, CDR2 SNEGSKA (reference sequence). CDR3 length: 15 residues. CDR3 in DNA: TGCAGTGCTAGTCCATCGTTTGGGTCCAACACTGAAGCTTTCTTT. It translates to CSASPSFGSNTEAFF.

This clonotype has ten or more counts. The genes are TRBV4-3 and TRBJ2-3; 9 bases line up with TRBD2. The germline gives CDR1 LGHNA, CDR2 YSLEER. This CDR3 is built from 17 residues. The ends lost 0 bases at V and 5 bases at J; junction bases unmatched: 9. The CDR3: CASSQEPAGGFGDTQYF. The CDR3 DNA sequence: TGCGCCAGCAGCCAAGAACCAGCGGGAGGATTCGGAGATACGCAGTATTTT.

This clonotype has ten or more counts. The chain joins TRBV24-1 to TRBJ2-3, with D perhaps TRBD1 (5 bases). This CDR3 comprises 15 residues. Germline V gene sequence: CDR1 KGHDR, CDR2 SFDVKD. The V end was cut by 4 bases, the J end by 1 base, with 11 bases between. The CDR3 protein is CATSDPTDRTDTQYF. Here the CDR3 DNA reads TGTGCCACCAGTGACCCGACAGATCGCACAGATACGCAGTATTTT.